Only a few counts were recorded for the clone carrying this T cell receptor beta chain. The target antigen is unknown. The sample belongs to a study of cytomegalovirus exposure and HLA in healthy donors. Overall study findings and caveats: What a later analysis showed was that several of the most significant clusters appeared linked to common viral pathogens. Available immune exposure information was restricted to CMV serostatus only. 16,951 TCR beta sequences were associated with HLA alleles at 0.05 false discovery rate in a later analysis. As confirmed in vitro, a few CMV-associated chains were specific for CMV antigens.

The CDR3 totals 17 residues. V gave up 1 base and J gave up 2 bases; unmatched junction bases: 9. In germline, CDR1 is MGHRA, CDR2 YSYEKL. PCR primers comprised 60 Vbeta and 13 Jbeta primers. The assay was immunoSEQ multiplex PCR, and TCRdb's table has in-frame clones only and misses some. The sample carries roughly 180,000 clones, around 80% recorded once. The sequencing sample was made of PBMCs. The origin of this receptor is a boy younger than 10 in good health and CMV-seronegative. The V gene is TRBV4-1, the J gene TRBJ2-7, with TRBD1 matching over 9 bases. CDR3 sequence: CASSQGSGRQGAYEQYF. CDR3 bases: TGCGCCAGCAGCCAAGGATCTGGCCGACAGGGGGCCTACGAGCAGTACTTC.